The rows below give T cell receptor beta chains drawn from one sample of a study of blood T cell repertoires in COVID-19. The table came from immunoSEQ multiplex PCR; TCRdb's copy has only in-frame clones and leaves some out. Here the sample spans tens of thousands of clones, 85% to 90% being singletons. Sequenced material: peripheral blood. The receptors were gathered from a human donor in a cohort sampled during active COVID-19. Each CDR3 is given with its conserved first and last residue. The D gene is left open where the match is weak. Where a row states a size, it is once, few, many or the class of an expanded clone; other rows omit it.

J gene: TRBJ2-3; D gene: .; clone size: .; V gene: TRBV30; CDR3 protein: CAWSVGGVTDTQYF; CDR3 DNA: TGTGCCTGGAGTGTAGGGGGGGTTACAGATACGCAGTATTTT
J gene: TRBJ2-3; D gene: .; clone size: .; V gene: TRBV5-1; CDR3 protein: CASTPTGTSTDTQYF; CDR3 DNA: TGCGCCAGCACCCCTACAGGGACGAGCACAGATACGCAGTATTTT
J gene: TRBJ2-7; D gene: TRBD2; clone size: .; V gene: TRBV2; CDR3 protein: CASMKGKAGVYEQYF; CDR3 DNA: TGTGCCAGCATGAAGGGAAAGGCGGGGGTCTACGAGCAGTACTTC
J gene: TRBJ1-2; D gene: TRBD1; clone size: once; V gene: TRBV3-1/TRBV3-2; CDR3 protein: CASSQEGTGSGYTF; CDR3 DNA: TGTGCCAGCAGCCAAGAGGGGACAGGGTCCGGCTACACCTTC
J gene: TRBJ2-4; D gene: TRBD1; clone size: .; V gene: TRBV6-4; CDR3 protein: CASSAGTGGMDIQYF; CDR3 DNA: TGTGCCAGCAGCGCCGGGACAGGGGGTATGGACATTCAGTACTTC
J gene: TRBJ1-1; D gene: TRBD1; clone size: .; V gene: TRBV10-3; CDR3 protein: CAIGTGGANTEAFF; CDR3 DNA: TGTGCCATCGGGACAGGGGGCGCGAACACTGAAGCTTTCTTT
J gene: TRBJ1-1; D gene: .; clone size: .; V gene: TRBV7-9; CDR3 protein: CASSWGQPSVDTEAFF; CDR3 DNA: TGTGCCAGCAGCTGGGGGCAGCCCTCTGTAGACACTGAAGCTTTCTTT
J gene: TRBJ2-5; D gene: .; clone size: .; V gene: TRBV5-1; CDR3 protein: CASSGGPRRETGETQYF; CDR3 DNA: TGCGCCAGCTCGGGGGGCCCTAGGAGGGAGACAGGAGAGACCCAGTACTTC
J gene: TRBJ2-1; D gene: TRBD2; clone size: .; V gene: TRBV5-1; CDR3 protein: CASSGDVAGGGNEQFF; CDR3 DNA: TGCGCCAGCAGCGGGGACGTAGCGGGAGGAGGGAATGAGCAGTTCTTC
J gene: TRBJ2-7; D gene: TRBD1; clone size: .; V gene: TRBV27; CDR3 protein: CASSLYRGSYEQYF; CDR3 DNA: TGTGCCAGCAGTCTGTACAGGGGATCCTACGAGCAGTACTTC
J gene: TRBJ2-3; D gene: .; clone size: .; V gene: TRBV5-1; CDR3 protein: CASSLSGGTDTQYF; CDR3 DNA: TGCGCCAGCAGCTTGTCGGGAGGCACAGATACGCAGTATTTT
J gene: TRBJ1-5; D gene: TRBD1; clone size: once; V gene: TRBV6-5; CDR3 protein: CASRTGPLYPQHF; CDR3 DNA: TGTGCCAGCCGGACAGGGCCCCTGTACCCCCAGCATTTT
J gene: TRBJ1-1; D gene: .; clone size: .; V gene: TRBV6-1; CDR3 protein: CASSEETGYTEAFF; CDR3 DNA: TGTGCCAGCAGTGAAGAGACCGGGTACACTGAAGCTTTCTTT
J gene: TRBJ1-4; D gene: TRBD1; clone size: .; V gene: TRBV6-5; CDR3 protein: CASSYRGQGYEKLFF; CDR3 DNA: TGTGCCAGCAGTTACCGAGGACAGGGGTATGAAAAACTGTTTTTT
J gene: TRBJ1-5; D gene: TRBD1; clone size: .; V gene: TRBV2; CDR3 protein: CASSDDRGSQPQHF; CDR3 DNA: TGTGCCAGCAGTGATGACAGGGGAAGTCAGCCCCAGCATTTT
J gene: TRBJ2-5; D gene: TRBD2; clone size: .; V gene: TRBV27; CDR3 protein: CASSPWASGRLQETQYF; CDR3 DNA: TGTGCCAGCAGTCCCTGGGCTAGCGGGAGGTTACAAGAGACCCAGTACTTC
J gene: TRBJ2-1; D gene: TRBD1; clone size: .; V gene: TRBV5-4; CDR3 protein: CASSPDRGHYNEQFF; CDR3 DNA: TGTGCCAGCAGCCCTGACAGGGGGCACTACAATGAGCAGTTCTTC
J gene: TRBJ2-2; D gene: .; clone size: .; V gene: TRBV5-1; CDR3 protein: CASSSGGTANTGELFF; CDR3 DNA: TGCGCCAGCAGCTCTGGGGGGACGGCGAACACCGGGGAGCTGTTTTTT
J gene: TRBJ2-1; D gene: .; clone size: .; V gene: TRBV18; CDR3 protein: CASSPREGGNEQFF; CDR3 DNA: TGTGCCAGCTCACCCCGGGAAGGGGGAAATGAGCAGTTCTTC
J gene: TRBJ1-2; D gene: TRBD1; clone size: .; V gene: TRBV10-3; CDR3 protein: CAKPGTGVRNYGYTF; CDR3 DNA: TGTGCCAAACCCGGGACAGGGGTTAGGAACTATGGCTACACCTTC
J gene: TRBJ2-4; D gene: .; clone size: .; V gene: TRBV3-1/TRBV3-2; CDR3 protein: CASSPLRFGDIQYF; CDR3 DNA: TGTGCCAGCAGCCCCCTCAGATTTGGAGACATTCAGTACTTC
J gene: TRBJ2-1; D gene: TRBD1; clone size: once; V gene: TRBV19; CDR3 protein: CASSPGTGGNEQFF; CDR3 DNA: TGTGCCAGTAGCCCCGGGACAGGGGGCAATGAGCAGTTCTTC
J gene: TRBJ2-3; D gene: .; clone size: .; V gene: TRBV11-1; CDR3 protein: CASSTYRDDMDTQYF; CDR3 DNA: TGTGCCAGCAGCACGTACAGGGATGATATGGATACGCAGTATTTT
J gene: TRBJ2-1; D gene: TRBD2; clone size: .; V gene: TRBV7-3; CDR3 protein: CASSLYLAGLNEQFF; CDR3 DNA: TGTGCCAGCAGCTTATACCTAGCGGGGCTCAATGAGCAGTTCTTC
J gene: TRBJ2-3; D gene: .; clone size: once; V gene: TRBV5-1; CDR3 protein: CASSLGVGAGTDTQYF; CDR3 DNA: TGCGCCAGCAGCTTGGGTGTGGGGGCAGGCACAGATACGCAGTATTTT
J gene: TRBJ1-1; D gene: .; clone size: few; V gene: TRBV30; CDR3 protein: CAWSEGEGTEAFF; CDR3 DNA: TGTGCCTGGAGTGAAGGGGAGGGCACTGAAGCTTTCTTT
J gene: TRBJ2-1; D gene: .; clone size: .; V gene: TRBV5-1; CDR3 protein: CASSLQGPNEQFF; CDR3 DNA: TGCGCCAGCAGCTTGCAGGGTCCCAATGAGCAGTTCTTC
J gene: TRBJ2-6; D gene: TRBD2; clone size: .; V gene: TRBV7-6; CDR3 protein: CASSPGGAGANVLTF; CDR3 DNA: TGTGCCAGCAGCCCGGGGGGGGCTGGGGCCAACGTCCTGACTTTC
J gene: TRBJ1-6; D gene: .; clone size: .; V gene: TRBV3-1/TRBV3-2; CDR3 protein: CASSLRTADSPLHF; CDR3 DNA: TGTGCCAGCAGCCTTCGGACAGCGGATTCACCCCTCCACTTT
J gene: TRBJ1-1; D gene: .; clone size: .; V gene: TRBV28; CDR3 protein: CASSYIGEVLF; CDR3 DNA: TGTGCCAGCAGTTACATCGGGGAGGTCCTTTTT
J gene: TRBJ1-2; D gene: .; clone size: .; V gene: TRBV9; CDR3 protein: CASTRQPQDYGYTF; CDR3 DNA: TGTGCCAGCACCCGACAGCCCCAAGACTATGGCTACACCTTC
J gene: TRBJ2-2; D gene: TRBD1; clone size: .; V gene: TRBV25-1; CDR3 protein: CASSDTNRGTGELFF; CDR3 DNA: TGTGCCAGCAGTGATACTAACAGGGGAACCGGGGAGCTGTTTTTT
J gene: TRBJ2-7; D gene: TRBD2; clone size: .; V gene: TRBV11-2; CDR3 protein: CASSLDAGGPYEQYF; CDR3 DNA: TGTGCCAGCAGCTTAGACGCGGGAGGGCCCTACGAGCAGTACTTC
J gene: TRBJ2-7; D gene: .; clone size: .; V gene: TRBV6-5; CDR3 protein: CASSSTSYEQYF; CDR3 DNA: TGTGCCAGCAGTAGCACCTCCTACGAGCAGTACTTC
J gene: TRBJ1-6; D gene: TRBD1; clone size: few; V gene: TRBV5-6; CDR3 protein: CASSSLGTAYNSPLHF; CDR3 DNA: TGTGCCAGCAGCTCCTTGGGGACAGCCTATAATTCACCCCTCCACTTT
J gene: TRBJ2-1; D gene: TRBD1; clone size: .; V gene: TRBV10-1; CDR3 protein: CASSESRGRNNEQFF; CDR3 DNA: TGCGCCAGCAGTGAGTCCAGGGGGCGCAACAATGAGCAGTTCTTC
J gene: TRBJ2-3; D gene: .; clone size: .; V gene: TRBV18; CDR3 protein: CASSPPSPSTDTQYF; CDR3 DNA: TGTGCCAGCTCACCACCGTCTCCGAGCACAGATACGCAGTATTTT
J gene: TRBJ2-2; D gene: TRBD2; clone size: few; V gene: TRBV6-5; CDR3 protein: CAIGGKGTNTGELFF; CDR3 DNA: TGTGCCATCGGGGGGAAGGGAACGAACACCGGGGAGCTGTTTTTT
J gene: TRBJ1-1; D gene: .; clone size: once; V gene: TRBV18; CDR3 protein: CASCLSSNTEAFF; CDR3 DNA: TGTGCCAGCTGTTTATCGAGCAACACTGAAGCTTTCTTT
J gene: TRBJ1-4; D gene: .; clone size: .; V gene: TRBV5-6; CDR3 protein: CASSLVGGAEKLFF; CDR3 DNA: TGTGCCAGCAGCTTGGTCGGGGGAGCTGAAAAACTGTTTTTT
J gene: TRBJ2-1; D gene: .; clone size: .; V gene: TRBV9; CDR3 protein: CASSVIQGNNEQFF; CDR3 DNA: TGTGCCAGCAGCGTAATTCAGGGAAACAATGAGCAGTTCTTC
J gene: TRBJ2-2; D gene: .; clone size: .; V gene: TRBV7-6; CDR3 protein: CASSFAQGNTGELFF; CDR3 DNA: TGTGCCAGCAGCTTCGCACAGGGTAACACCGGGGAGCTGTTTTTT
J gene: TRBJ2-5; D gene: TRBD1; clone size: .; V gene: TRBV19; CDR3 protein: CASSGMTGAAQYF; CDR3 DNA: TGTGCCAGTAGTGGCATGACAGGGGCGGCCCAGTACTTC
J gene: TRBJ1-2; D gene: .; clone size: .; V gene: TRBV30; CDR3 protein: CAWKVQGDYGYTF; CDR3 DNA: TGTGCCTGGAAAGTACAGGGAGACTATGGCTACACCTTC
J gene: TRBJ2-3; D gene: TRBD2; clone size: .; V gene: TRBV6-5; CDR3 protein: CASRGLAGATQYF; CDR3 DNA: TGTGCCAGCAGGGGACTAGCGGGAGCTACGCAGTATTTT
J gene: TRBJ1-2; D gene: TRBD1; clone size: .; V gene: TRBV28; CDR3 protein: CASSLGRGRSGYTF; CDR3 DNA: TGTGCCAGCAGTTTAGGCAGGGGGCGAAGTGGCTACACCTTC
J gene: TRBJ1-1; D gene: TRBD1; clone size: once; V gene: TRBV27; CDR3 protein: CASRPRGFTEAFF; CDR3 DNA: TGTGCCAGCAGACCCAGGGGGTTCACTGAAGCTTTCTTT
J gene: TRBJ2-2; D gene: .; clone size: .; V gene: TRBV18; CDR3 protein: CASSPDSASNTGELFF; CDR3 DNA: TGTGCCAGCTCACCAGACAGCGCCTCGAACACCGGGGAGCTGTTTTTT
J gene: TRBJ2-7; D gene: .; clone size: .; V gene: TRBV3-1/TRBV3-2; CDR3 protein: CASSQDGGNEQYF; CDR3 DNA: TGTGCCAGCAGCCAAGATGGCGGGAACGAGCAGTACTTC
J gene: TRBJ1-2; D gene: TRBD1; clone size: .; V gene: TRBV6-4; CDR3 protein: CASSDGRGPGGYTF; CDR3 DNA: TGTGCCAGCAGTGACGGCAGGGGGCCAGGAGGCTACACCTTC
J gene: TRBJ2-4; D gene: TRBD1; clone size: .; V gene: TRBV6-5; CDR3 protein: CASRTGTDGNIQYF; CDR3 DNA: TGTGCCAGCAGAACCGGGACAGATGGAAACATTCAGTACTTC
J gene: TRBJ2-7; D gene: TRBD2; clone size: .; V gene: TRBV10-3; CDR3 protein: CATSGGESYEQYF; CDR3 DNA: TGTGCCACAAGCGGGGGCGAGAGTTACGAGCAGTACTTC
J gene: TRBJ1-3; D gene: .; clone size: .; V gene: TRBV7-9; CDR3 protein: CADGAADSGNTIYF; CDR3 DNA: TGTGCAGATGGGGCGGCAGACTCTGGAAACACCATATATTTT
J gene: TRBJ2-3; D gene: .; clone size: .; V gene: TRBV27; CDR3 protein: CASSSIGGTQYF; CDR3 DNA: TGTGCCAGCAGTTCGATCGGAGGTACGCAGTATTTT
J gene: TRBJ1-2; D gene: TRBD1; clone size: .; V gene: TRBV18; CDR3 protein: CASSPSQGGKYGYTF; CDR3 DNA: TGTGCCAGCTCACCATCGCAGGGGGGAAAGTATGGCTACACCTTC
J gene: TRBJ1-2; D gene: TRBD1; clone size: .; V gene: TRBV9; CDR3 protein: CASSVQTGTGDFNYGYTF; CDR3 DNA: TGTGCCAGCAGCGTTCAAACCGGGACAGGAGATTTTAACTATGGCTACACCTTC
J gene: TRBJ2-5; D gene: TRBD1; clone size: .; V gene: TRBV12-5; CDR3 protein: CASGRGTGSDQETQYF; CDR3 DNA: TGTGCTAGTGGCCGGGGGACAGGGAGTGACCAAGAGACCCAGTACTTC